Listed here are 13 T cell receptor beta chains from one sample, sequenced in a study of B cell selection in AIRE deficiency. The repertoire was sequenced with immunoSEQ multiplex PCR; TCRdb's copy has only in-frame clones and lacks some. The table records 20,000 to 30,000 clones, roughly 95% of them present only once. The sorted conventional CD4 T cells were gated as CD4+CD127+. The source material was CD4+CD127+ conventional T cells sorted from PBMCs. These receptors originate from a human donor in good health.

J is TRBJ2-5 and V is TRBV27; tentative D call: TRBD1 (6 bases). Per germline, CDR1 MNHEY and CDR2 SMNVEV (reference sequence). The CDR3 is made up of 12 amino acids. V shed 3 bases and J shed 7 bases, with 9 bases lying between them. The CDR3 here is CASSLIRGTQYF. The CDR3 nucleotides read TGTGCCAGCAGTTTGATCAGGGGGACCCAGTACTTC.

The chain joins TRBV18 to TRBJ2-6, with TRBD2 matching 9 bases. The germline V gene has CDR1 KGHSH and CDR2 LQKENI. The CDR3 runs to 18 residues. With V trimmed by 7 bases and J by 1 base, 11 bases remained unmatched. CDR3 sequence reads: CASLPSTSGLSGANVLTF. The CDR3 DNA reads TGTGCCAGCTTGCCCTCGACTAGCGGCCTTTCTGGGGCCAACGTCCTGACTTTC.

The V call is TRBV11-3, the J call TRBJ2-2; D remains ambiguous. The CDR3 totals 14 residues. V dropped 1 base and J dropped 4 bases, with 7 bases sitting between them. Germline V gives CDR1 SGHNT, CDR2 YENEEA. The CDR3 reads CASSLGLGTGELFF. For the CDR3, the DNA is TGTGCCAGCAGCTTAGGGCTTGGCACCGGGGAGCTGTTTTTT.

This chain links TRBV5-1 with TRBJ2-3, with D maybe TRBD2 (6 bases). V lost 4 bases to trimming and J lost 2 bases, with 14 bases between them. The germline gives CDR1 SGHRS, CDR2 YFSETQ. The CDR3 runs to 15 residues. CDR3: CASSAWGDATDTQYF. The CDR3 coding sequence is TGCGCCAGCAGCGCGTGGGGGGATGCCACAGATACGCAGTATTTT.

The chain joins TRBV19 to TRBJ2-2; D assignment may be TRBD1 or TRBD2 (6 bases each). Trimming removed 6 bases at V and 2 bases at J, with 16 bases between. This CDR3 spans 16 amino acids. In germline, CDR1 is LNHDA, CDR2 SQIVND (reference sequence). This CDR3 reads CASSQTGAFNTGELFF. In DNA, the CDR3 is TGTGCCAGTAGCCAAACGGGGGCTTTTAACACCGGGGAGCTGTTTTTT. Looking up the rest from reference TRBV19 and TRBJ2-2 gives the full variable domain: DGGITQSPKYLFRKEGQNVTLSCEQNLNHDAMYWYRQDPGQGLRLIYYSQIVNDFQKGDIAEGYSVSREKKESFPLTVTSAQKNPTAFYLCASSQTGAFNTGELFFGEGSRLTVL.

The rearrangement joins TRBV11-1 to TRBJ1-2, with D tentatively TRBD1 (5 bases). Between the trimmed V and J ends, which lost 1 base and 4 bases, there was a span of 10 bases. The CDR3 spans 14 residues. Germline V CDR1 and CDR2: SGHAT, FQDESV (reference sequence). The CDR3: CASSLGGAFYGYTF. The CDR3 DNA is TGTGCCAGCAGCTTAGGTGGGGCTTTCTATGGCTACACCTTC.

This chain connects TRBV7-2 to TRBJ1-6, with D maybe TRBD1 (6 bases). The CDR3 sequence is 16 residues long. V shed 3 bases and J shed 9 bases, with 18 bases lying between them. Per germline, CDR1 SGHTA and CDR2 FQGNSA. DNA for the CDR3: TGTGCCAGCAGCTTGAGGTTTGCCAGGGGAGCTTCACCCCTCCACTTT. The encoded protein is CASSLRFARGASPLHF.

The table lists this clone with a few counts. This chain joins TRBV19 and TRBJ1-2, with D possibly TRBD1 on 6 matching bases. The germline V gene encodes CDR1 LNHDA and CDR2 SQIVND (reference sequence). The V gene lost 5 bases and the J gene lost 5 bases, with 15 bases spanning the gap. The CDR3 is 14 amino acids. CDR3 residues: CASSFAPDSYGYTF. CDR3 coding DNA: TGTGCCAGTAGTTTTGCCCCGGACAGTTATGGCTACACCTTC.

The CDR3 DNA is TGTGCCAGCAGCTTAGCCGGGACAGGGAGGAATTCACCCCTCCACTTT. Its protein product is CASSLAGTGRNSPLHF. The rearrangement uses TRBV7-2 and TRBJ1-6; 9 bases match TRBD1. This CDR3 contains 16 residues. V shed 0 bases and J 7 bases; nucleotides not matched to a gene: 4. Germline CDR1 reads SGHTA; CDR2 reads FQGNSA.

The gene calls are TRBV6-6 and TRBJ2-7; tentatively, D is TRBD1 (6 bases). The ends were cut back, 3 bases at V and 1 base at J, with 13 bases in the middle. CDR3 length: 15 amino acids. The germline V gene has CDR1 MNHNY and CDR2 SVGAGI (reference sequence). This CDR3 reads CASSYGQGHSYEQYF. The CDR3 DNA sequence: TGTGCCAGCAGTTATGGTCAGGGACATTCCTACGAGCAGTACTTC.

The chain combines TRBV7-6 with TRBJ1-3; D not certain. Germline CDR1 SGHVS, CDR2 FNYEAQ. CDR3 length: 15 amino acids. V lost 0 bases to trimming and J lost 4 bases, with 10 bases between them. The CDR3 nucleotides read TGTGCCAGCAGCTTAGCTGGCGGCTCGGGAAACACCATATATTTT. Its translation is CASSLAGGSGNTIYF. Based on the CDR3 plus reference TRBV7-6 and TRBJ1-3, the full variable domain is GAGVSQSPRYKVTKRGQDVALRCDPISGHVSLYWYRQALGQGPEFLTYFNYEAQQDKSGLPNDRFSAERPEGSISTLTIQRTEQRDSAMYRCASSLAGGSGNTIYFGEGSWLTVV.

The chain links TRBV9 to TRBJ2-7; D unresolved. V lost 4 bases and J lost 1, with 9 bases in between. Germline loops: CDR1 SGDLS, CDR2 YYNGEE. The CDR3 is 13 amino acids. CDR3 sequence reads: CASSPGLSYEQYF. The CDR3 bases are TGTGCCAGCAGCCCCGGCCTATCCTACGAGCAGTACTTC.

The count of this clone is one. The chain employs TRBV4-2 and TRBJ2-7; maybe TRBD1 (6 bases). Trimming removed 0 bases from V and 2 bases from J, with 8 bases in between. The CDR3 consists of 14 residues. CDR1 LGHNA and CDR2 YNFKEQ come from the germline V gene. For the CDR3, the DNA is TGTGCCAGCAGCCAAGAAGGGGGTCCCTACGAGCAGTACTTC. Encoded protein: CASSQEGGPYEQYF.